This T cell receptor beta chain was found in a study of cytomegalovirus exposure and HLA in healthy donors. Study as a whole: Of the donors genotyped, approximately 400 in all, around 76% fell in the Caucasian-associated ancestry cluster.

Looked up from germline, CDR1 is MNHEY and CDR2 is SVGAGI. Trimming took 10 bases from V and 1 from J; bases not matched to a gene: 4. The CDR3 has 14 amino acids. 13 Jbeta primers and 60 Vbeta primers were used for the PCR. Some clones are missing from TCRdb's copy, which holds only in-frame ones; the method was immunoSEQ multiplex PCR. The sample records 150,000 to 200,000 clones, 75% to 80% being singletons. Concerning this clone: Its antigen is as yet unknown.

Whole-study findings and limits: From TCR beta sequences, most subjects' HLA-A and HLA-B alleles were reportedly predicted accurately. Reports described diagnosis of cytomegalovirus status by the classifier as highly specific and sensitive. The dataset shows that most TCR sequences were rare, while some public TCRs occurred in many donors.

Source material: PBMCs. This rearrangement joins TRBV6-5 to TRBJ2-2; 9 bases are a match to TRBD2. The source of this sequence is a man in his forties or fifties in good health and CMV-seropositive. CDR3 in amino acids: CATAGGWNTGELFF. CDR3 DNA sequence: TGTGCCACCGCGGGGGGGTGGAACACCGGGGAGCTGTTTTTT.